This T cell receptor (beta chain) emerged from a study of T-cell reconstitution after alpha-beta-depleted transplantation in children. V was pared by 3 bases and J by 15 bases, with 6 bases of the junction left unmatched. Germline V gene lookup returns CDR1 SGHDT and CDR2 YYEEEE. The CDR3 is 12 amino acids. Preparing the TCRbeta library involved the use of unique molecular identifiers. TCRdb ran MiXCR on the PCR reads and lists one entry per CDR3 protein. The sample has about 500,000 distinct CDR3 sequences, 10% to 12% seen once; the top ten hold approximately 14%. Concerning this clonotype: Its antigen is as yet unknown.

Study results and limitations: It was newly produced T cells that mostly accounted for T-cell counts and diversity one year after transplant. In patients about two months after transplant, alpha-beta T cells reportedly arose from several hundred expanded graft clones. Certain patients had high TCRbeta diversity at day 60, and it came from recipient T cells and thymic progenitors that survived.

The rearrangement joins TRBV5-6 to TRBJ2-1, with 10 bases matching TRBD2. The material was PBMCs, mostly from graft donor cells, obtained 180 days after TCRalphabeta/CD19-depleted stem cell transplant. The TCR sequence derives from a female patient aged 2-15 years who had a stem cell transplant for aplastic anemia, so the T cells may come from the graft donor. CDR3 protein: CASSSLAGDPFF. The CDR3 DNA reads as TGTGCCAGCAGCTCCCTAGCGGGAGACCCGTTCTTC. Drawing the rest from reference TRBV5-6 and TRBJ2-1, the complete variable domain is DAGVTQSPTHLIKTRGQQVTLRCSPKSGHDTVSWYQQALGQGPQFIFQYYEEEERQRGNFPDRFSGHQFPNYSSELNVNALLLGDSALYLCASSSLAGDPFFGPGTRLTVL.